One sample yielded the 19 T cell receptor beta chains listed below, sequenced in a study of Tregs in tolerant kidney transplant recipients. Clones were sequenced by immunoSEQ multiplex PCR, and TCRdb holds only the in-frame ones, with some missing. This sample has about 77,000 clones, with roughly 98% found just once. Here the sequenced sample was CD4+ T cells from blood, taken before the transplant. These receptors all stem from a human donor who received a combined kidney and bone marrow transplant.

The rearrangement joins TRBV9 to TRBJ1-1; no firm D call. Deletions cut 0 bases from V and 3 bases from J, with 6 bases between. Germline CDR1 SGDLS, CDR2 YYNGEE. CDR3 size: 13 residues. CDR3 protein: CASSVERDTEAFF. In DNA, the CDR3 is TGTGCCAGCAGCGTAGAGAGGGACACTGAAGCTTTCTTT. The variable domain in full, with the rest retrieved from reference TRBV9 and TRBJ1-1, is DSGVTQTPKHLITATGQRVTLRCSPRSGDLSVYWYQQSLDQGLQFLIQYYNGEERAKGNILERFSAQQFPDLHSELNLSSLELGDSALYFCASSVERDTEAFFGQGTRLTVV.

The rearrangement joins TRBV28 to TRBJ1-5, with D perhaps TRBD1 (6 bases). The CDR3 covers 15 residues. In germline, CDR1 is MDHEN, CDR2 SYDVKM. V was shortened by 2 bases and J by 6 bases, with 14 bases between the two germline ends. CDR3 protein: CASSLQGKVSQPQHF. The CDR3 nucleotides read TGTGCCAGCAGTTTACAGGGGAAAGTAAGTCAGCCCCAGCATTTT.

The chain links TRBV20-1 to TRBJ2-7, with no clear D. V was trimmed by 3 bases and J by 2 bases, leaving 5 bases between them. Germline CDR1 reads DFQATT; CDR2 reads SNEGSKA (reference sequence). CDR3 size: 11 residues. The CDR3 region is CSASPTYEQYF. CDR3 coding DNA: TGCAGTGCTAGCCCCACCTACGAGCAGTACTTC.

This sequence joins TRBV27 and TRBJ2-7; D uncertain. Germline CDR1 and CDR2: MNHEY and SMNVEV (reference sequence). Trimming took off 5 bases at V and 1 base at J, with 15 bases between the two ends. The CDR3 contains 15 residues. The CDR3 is CASSLQYGRSYEQYF. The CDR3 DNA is TGTGCCAGCAGTCTACAGTACGGTAGGTCCTACGAGCAGTACTTC.

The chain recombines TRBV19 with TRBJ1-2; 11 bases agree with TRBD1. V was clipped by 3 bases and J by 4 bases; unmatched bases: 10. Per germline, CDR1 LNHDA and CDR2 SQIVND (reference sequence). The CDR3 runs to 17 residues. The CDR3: CASSISSGTGGSYGYTF. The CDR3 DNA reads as TGTGCCAGTAGTATTTCCTCCGGGACAGGGGGAAGCTATGGCTACACCTTC.

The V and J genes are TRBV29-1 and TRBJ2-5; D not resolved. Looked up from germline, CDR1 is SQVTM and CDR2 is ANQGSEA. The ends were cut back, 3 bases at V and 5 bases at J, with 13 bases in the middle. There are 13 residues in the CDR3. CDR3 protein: CSVESNTEETQYF. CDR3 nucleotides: TGCAGCGTTGAGAGCAATACGGAGGAGACCCAGTACTTC.

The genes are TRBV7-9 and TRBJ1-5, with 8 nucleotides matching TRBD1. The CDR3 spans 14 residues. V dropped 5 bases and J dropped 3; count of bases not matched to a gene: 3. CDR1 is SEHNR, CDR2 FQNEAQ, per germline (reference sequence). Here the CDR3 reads CASSLTGVNQPQHF. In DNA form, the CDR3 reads TGTGCCAGCAGCCTGACAGGGGTCAATCAGCCCCAGCATTTT.

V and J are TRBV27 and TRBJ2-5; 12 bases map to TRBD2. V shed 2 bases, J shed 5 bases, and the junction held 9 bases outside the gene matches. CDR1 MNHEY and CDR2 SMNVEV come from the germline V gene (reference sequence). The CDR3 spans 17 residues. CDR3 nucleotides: TGTGCCAGCAGTTTACAATCCACTAGCGGGGGGATCGAGACCCAGTACTTC. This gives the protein CASSLQSTSGGIETQYF.

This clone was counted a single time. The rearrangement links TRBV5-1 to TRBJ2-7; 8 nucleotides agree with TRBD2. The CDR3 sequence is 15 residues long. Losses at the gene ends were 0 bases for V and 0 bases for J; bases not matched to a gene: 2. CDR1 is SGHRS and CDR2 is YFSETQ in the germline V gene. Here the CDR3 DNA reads TGCGCCAGCAGCTTGGTAGCGGGAACCTCCTACGAGCAGTACTTC. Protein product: CASSLVAGTSYEQYF.

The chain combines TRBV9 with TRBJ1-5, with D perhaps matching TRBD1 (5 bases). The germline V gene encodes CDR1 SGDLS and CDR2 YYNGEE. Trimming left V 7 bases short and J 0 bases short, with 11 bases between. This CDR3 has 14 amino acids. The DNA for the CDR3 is TGTGCCAGCGCCGGCCAGGGTAGCAATCAGCCCCAGCATTTT. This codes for CASAGQGSNQPQHF. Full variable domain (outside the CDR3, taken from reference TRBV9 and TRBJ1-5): DSGVTQTPKHLITATGQRVTLRCSPRSGDLSVYWYQQSLDQGLQFLIQYYNGEERAKGNILERFSAQQFPDLHSELNLSSLELGDSALYFCASAGQGSNQPQHFGDGTRLSIL.

Here the CDR3 reads CASSQDLRGSINYGYTF. The CDR3 DNA sequence: TGTGCCAGCAGCCAAGATCTCAGGGGCAGTATTAACTATGGCTACACCTTC. This chain uses TRBV4-2 with TRBJ1-2, with a possible D match to TRBD1 (6 bases). The CDR3 has 17 amino acids. The V and J ends lost 0 bases and 1 base respectively, with 15 bases between them. Germline CDR1 and CDR2: LGHNA and YNFKEQ.

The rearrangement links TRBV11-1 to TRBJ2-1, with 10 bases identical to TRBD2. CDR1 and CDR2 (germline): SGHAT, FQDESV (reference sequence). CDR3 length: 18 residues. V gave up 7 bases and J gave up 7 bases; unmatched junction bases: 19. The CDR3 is CASNPWSAGGPKVNEQFF. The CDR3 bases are TGTGCCAGCAACCCTTGGTCAGCGGGAGGGCCAAAGGTAAATGAGCAGTTCTTC.

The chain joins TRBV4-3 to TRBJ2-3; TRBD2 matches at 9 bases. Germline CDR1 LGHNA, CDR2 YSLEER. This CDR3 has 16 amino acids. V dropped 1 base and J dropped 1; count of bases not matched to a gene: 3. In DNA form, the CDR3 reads TGCGCCAGCAGCCAAGGAATAGCGGGGGGCACAGATACGCAGTATTTT. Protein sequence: CASSQGIAGGTDTQYF.

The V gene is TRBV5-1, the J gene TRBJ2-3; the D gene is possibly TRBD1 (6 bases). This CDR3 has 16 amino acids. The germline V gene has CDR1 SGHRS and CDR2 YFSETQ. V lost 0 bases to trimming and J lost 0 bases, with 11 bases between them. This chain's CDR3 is CASSLVPTGSTDTQYF. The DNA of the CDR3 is TGCGCCAGCAGCTTGGTTCCGACAGGTAGCACAGATACGCAGTATTTT.

CDR3 DNA sequence: TGTGCCAGTAGTATGGGGGGGGGCGTCACTGAAGCTTTCTTT. Protein: CASSMGGGVTEAFF. V is TRBV19 and J is TRBJ1-1; a possible D gene is TRBD1 (6 bases). The V and J ends lost 3 bases and 4 bases respectively, with 12 bases between them. The CDR3 extends over 14 amino acids. In germline, CDR1 is LNHDA, CDR2 SQIVND (reference sequence).

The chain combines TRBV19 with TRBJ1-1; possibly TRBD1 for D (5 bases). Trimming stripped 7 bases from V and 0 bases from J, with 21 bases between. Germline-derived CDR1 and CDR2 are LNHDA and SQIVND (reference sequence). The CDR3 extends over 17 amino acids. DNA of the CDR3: TGTGCCAGTAAAAGAGGGGAGGCTACCCTTATGAACACTGAAGCTTTCTTT. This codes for CASKRGEATLMNTEAFF.

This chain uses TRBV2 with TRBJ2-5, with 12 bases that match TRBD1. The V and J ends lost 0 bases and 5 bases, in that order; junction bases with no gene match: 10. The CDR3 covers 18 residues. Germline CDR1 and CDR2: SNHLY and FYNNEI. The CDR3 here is CASSEALLRDRGRETQYF. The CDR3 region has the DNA TGTGCCAGCAGTGAAGCGCTCCTACGGGACAGGGGGCGCGAGACCCAGTACTTC.

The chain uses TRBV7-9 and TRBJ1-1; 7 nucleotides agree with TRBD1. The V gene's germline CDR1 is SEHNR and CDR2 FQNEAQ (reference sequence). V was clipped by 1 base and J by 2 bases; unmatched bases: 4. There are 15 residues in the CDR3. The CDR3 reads CASSLGDRLNTEAFF. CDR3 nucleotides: TGTGCCAGCAGCTTAGGGGACAGACTAAACACTGAAGCTTTCTTT.

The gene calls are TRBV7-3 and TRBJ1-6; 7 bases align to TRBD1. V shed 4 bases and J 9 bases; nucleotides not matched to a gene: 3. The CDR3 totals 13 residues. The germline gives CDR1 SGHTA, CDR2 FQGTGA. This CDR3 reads CASSSQGRSPLHF. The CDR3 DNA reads TGTGCCAGCAGCTCACAGGGGCGTTCACCCCTCCACTTT.